The text below deals with one T cell receptor (beta chain). This sample was taken from a study of blood T cell repertoires in COVID-19. Germline CDR1 and CDR2: KGHSH and LQKENI. This CDR3 has 14 amino acids. J gave up 5 bases and V 2 bases, and 3 bases lay outside the gene matches. Libraries were prepared by immunoSEQ multiplex PCR; TCRdb keeps only in-frame clonotypes and omits some of them. Of under 35,000 clones in the sample, roughly nine tenths were seen once. The sequence was collected from a human donor in a cohort sampled during active COVID-19. The material sequenced was peripheral blood. The genes are TRBV18 and TRBJ1-2; 9 positions match TRBD1. CDR3 protein: CASSPGTGSYGYTF. DNA of the CDR3: TGTGCCAGCTCACCAGGGACAGGGTCTTATGGCTACACCTTC. Full variable domain (remainder filled in from reference TRBV18 and TRBJ1-2): NAGVMQNPRHLVRRRGQEARLRCSPMKGHSHVYWYRQLPEEGLKFMVYLQKENIIDESGMPKERFSAEFPKEGPSILRIQQVVRGDSAAYFCASSPGTGSYGYTFGSGTRLTVV.